The 8 T cell receptor beta chains presented below share a single source sample, sequenced in a study of cytomegalovirus exposure and HLA in healthy donors. PCR employed 60 Vbeta and 13 Jbeta primers. Sequenced by immunoSEQ multiplex PCR; TCRdb stores in-frame clones only, minus some. Counted here are 280,000 or so clones, approximately 90% occurring once; the ten biggest clones make up more than 2%. Sequenced input: PBMCs. These receptors originate from a woman younger than 30 in good health and CMV-seronegative.

CDR3 residues: CASAGTPDALYNEQFF. The DNA for the CDR3 is TGTGCCAGCGCTGGGACTCCCGACGCCCTCTACAATGAGCAGTTCTTC. V usage is TRBV2 and J usage is TRBJ2-1; D may be TRBD2 (6 bases). The V end was cut by 8 bases, the J end by 3 bases, with 20 bases between. Germline-derived CDR1 and CDR2 are SNHLY and FYNNEI. The CDR3 runs 16 residues. Using reference TRBV2 and TRBJ2-1 for the parts outside the CDR3, the full variable domain is EPEVTQTPSHQVTQMGQEVILRCVPISNHLYFYWYRQILGQKVEFLVSFYNNEISEKSEIFDDQFSVERPDGSNFTLKIRSTKLEDSAMYFCASAGTPDALYNEQFFGPGTRLTVL.

The chain links TRBV11-2 to TRBJ1-1; possibly TRBD1 for D (5 bases). This CDR3 contains 15 residues. The germline V gene has CDR1 SGHAT and CDR2 FQNNGV. Trimming cost V 0 bases and J 2 bases, with 10 bases left between them. CDR3 bases: TGTGCCAGCAGCTTAGATCCGGGGGTCAACACTGAAGCTTTCTTT. Protein: CASSLDPGVNTEAFF.

The V gene is TRBV6-5, the J gene TRBJ2-1; TRBD1 matches at 9 bases. This CDR3 has 15 residues. Trimming cost V 2 bases and J 4 bases; bases outside gene matches: 3. The V gene's germline CDR1 is MNHEY and CDR2 SVGAGI. CDR3 sequence reads: CASSYGTGLYNEQFF. The CDR3 coding sequence is TGTGCCAGCAGTTACGGGACAGGGTTATACAATGAGCAGTTCTTC.

V is TRBV29-1 and J is TRBJ1-2, with D perhaps TRBD1 (5 bases). Per germline, CDR1 SQVTM and CDR2 ANQGSEA. Trimming took 4 bases from V and 7 from J, leaving 19 bases between them. CDR3 length equals 14 residues. DNA for the CDR3: TGCAGCGTTGTAAGTGGCGGGGCCAAGGGTGGCTACACCTTC. It yields the protein CSVVSGGAKGGYTF.

V and J are TRBV5-1 and TRBJ2-7; tentative D call: TRBD1 (5 bases). V was cut by 2 bases and J by 2 bases, with 8 bases left in between. CDR1 is SGHRS, CDR2 YFSETQ, per germline. The CDR3 is 13 amino acids. The CDR3 DNA sequence: TGCGCCAGCAGCTTCCAGGGAACCTACGAGCAGTACTTC. This codes for CASSFQGTYEQYF.

The V gene is TRBV29-1, the J gene TRBJ2-2; 11 nucleotides agree with TRBD1. Germline CDR1 SQVTM, CDR2 ANQGSEA. The CDR3 contains 14 residues. The V gene end was trimmed by 6 bases and the J gene end by 5 bases; junction bases not matched to a gene: 5. The CDR3 protein is CSVDRGPRTGELFF. CDR3 coding DNA: TGCAGCGTGGACAGGGGGCCGAGGACCGGGGAGCTGTTTTTT.

The chain couples TRBV19 to TRBJ1-1, with TRBD1 as a possible D gene (5 bases). Trimming shortened V by 4 bases and J by 1 base, and 16 bases separated the two germline ends. In germline, CDR1 is LNHDA, CDR2 SQIVND (reference sequence). The CDR3 loop spans 16 amino acids. CDR3 sequence reads: CASSTPRQGWNTEAFF. CDR3 DNA sequence: TGTGCCAGTAGTACACCCCGGCAGGGATGGAACACTGAAGCTTTCTTT.

CDR3 sequence: CASSLVGLNYEQYF. In DNA form, the CDR3 reads TGTGCCAGCAGCTTAGTGGGCCTCAACTACGAGCAGTACTTC. This chain joins TRBV7-9 and TRBJ2-7; no clear D. This CDR3 has 14 residues. Germline lookup yields CDR1 SEHNR and CDR2 FQNEAQ (reference sequence). Between the trimmed V and J ends, which lost 1 base and 3 bases, there was a span of 10 bases.